This TCR beta chain was obtained from a study of CD8+ T cells in alopecia areata. The authors extracted RNA and reverse transcribed it into cDNA as the sequencing template. The table came from immunoSEQ multiplex PCR; TCRdb's copy has only in-frame clones and leaves some out. This table holds about 200,000 clones, roughly 50% found once. V lost 7 bases and J lost 0; bases outside the gene matches: 5. This CDR3 has 14 residues. In germline, CDR1 is SGHRS, CDR2 YFSETQ. Whole-study results and caveats: Clarity of TCR sharing across patients fell short of that in mice, possibly HLA-related. Researchers report lesional scalp, most notably alopecia totalis/universalis, outstripped normal scalp in clonality.

Concerning this clone: As yet, its antigen is unknown.

This receptor was identified in a human donor in good health. This sequence joins TRBV5-1 and TRBJ2-3, with 7 bases matching TRBD1. Sequencing was done on a sample of CD8+ T cells sorted from blood. The CDR3 DNA reads TGCGCCAGCCTAGGGGGACAGAGCACAGATACGCAGTATTTT. It codes for CASLGGQSTDTQYF. The entire variable domain, with the rest obtained from reference TRBV5-1 and TRBJ2-3, is as follows: KAGVTQTPRYLIKTRGQQVTLSCSPISGHRSVSWYQQTPGQGLQFLFEYFSETQRNKGNFPGRFSGRQFSNSRSEMNVSTLELGDSALYLCASLGGQSTDTQYFGPGTRLTVL.